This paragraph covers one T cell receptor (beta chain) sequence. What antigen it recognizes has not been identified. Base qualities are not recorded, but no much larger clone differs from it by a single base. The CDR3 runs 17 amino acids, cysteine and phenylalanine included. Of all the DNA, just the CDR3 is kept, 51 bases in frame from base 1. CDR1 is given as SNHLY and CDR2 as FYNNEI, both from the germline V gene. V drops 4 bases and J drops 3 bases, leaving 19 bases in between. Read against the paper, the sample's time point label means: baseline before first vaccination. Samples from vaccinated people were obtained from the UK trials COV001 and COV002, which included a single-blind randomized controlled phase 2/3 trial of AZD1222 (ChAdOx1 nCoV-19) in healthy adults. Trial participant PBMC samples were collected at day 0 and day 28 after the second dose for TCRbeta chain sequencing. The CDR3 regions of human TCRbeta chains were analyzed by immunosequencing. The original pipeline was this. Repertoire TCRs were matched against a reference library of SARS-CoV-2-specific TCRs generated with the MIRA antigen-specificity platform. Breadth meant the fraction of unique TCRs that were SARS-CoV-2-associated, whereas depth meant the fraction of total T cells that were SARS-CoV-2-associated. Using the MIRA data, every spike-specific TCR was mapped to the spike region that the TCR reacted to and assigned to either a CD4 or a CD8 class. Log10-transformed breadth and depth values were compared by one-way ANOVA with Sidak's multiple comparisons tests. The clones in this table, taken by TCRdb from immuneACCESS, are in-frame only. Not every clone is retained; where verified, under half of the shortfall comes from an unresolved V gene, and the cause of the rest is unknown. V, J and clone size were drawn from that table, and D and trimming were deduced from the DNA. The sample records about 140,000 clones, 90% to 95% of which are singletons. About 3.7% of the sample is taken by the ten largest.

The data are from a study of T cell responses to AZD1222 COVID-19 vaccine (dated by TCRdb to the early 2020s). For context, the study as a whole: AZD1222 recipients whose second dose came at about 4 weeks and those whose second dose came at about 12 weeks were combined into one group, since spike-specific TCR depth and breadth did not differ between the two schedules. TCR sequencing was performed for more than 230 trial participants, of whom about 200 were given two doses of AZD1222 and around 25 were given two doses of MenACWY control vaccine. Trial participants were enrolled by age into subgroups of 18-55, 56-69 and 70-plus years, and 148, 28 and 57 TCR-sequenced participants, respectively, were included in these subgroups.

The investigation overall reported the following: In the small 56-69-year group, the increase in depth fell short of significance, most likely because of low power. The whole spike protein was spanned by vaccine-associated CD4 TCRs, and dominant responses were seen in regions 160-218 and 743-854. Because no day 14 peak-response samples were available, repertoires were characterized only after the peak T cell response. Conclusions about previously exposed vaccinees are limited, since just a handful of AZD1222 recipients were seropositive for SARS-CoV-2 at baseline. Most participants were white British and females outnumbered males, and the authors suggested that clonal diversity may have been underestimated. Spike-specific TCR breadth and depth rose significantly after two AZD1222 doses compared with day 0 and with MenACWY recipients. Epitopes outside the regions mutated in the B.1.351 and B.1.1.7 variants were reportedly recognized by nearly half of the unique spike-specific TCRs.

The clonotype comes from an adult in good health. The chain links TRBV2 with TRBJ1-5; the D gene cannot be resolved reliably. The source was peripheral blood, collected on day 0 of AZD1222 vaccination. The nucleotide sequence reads TGTGCCAGCAGTGGGACGACGAGGGTTAGGAACAATCAGCCCCAGCATTTT. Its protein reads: CASSGTTRVRNNQPQHF. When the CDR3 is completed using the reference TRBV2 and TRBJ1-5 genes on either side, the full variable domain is EPEVTQTPSHQVTQMGQEVILRCVPISNHLYFYWYRQILGQKVEFLVSFYNNEISEKSEIFDDQFSVERPDGSNFTLKIRSTKLEDSAMYFCASSGTTRVRNNQPQHFGDGTRLSIL.